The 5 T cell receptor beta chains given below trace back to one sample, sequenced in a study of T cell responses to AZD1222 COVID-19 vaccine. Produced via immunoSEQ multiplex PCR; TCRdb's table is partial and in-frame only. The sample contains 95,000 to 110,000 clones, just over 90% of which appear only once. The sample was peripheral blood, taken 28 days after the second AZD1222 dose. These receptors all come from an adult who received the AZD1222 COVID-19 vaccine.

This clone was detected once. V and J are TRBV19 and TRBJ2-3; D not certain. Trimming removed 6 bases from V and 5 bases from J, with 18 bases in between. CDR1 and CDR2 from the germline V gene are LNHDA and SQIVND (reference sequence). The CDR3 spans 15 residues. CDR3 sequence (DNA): TGTGCCAGTAGCCAAACCCCTGGGATTAAAGATACGCAGTATTTT. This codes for CASSQTPGIKDTQYF.

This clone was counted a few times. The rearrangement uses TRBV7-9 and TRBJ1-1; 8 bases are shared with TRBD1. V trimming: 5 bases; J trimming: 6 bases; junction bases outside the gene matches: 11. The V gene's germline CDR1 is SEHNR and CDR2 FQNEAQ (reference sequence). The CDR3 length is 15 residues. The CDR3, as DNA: TGTGCCAGCAGCGCCCCCGGGACAGGCGTCCCTGAAGCTTTCTTT. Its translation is CASSAPGTGVPEAFF.

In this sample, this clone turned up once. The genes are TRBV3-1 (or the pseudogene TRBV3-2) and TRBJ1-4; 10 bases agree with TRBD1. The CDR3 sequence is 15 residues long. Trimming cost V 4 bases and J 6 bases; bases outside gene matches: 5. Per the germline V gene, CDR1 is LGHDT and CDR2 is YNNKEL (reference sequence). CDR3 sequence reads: CASSPRQGAYEKLFF. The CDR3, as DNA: TGTGCCAGCAGCCCAAGACAGGGGGCGTATGAAAAACTGTTTTTT.

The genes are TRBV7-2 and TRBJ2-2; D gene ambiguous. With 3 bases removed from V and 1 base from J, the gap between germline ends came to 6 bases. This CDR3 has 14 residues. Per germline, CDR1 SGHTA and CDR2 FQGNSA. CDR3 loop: CASSFYRNTGELFF. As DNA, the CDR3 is TGTGCCAGCAGCTTCTACAGGAACACCGGGGAGCTGTTTTTT.

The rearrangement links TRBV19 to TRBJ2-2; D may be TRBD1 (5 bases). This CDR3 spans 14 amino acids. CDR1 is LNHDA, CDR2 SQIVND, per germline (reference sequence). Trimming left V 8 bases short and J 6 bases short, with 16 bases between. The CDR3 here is CASAPGLGPGELFF. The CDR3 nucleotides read TGTGCCAGTGCTCCGGGCTTGGGGCCCGGGGAGCTGTTTTTT.